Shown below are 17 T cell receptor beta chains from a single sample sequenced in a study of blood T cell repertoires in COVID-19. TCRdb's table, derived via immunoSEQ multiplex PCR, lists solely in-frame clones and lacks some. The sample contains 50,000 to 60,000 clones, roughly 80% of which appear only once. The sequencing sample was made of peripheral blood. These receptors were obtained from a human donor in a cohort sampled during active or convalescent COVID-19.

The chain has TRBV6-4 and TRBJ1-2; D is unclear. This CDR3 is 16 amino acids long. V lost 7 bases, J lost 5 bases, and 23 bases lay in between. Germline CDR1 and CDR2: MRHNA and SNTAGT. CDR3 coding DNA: TGTGCCAGCAACCTCCTTCGGGAGAGTTGGGTATATGGCTACACCTTC. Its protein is CASNLLRESWVYGYTF.

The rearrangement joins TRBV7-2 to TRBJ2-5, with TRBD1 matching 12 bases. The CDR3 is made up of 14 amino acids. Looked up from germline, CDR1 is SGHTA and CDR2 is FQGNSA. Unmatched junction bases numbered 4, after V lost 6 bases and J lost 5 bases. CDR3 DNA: TGTGCCAGCAGACGGGACAGGGGGCTTGAGACCCAGTACTTC. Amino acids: CASRRDRGLETQYF.

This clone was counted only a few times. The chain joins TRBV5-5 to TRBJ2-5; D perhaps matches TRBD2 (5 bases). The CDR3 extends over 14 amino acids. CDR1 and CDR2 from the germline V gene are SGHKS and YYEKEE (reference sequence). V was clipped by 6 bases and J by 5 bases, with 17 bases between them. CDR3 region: CASNPGGSRETQYF. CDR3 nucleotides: TGTGCCAGCAACCCTGGAGGCAGTCGGGAGACCCAGTACTTC.

CDR3 coding DNA: TGTGCCAGCAGCTTAGCGGCAAGCGGGGGGAACGGGGAGCTGTTTTTT. It translates to CASSLAASGGNGELFF. The rearrangement joins TRBV7-6 to TRBJ2-2, with TRBD2 matching 9 bases. Germline V lookup: CDR1 SGHVS, CDR2 FNYEAQ. V was clipped by 0 bases and J by 7 bases; unmatched bases: 6. The CDR3 is 16 residues long.

CDR3 coding DNA: TGTGCCAGCAGTCCGTACCTCGGGAAGCGGGGGGACAATGAGCAGTTCTTC. Its translation is CASSPYLGKRGDNEQFF. This chain uses TRBV6-6 with TRBJ2-1; 9 bases fit TRBD2. V lost 5 bases and J lost 5; bases outside the gene matches: 13. The CDR3 has 17 amino acids. Germline CDR1 MNHNY, CDR2 SVGAGI (reference sequence).

The CDR3 spells CASSLTGGFYNEQFF. The DNA for the CDR3 is TGTGCCAGCAGCCTCACAGGGGGCTTCTACAATGAGCAGTTCTTC. The chain carries TRBV7-9 and TRBJ2-1, with 9 bases aligning to TRBD1. Germline V CDR1 and CDR2: SEHNR, FQNEAQ (reference sequence). The CDR3 covers 15 residues. V shed 5 bases, J shed 3 bases, and the junction held 5 bases outside the gene matches.

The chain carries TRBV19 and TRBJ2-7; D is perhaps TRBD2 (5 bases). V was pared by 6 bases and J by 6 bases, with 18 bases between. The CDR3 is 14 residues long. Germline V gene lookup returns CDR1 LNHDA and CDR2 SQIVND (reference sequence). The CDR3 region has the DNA TGTGCCAGTAGCCGGATTGTAGGAGGCTCCGAGCAGTACTTC. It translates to CASSRIVGGSEQYF.

CDR3 DNA sequence: TGTGCCAGCAGTTACTCGTCAGGGGGGTCTCAGTACTTC. Its protein product is CASSYSSGGSQYF. The chain combines TRBV6-2 or TRBV6-3 with TRBJ2-4, with a tentative D call TRBD1 (7 bases). The germline V and J ends were trimmed by 0 bases and 12 bases, with 12 bases remaining between them. The CDR3 has 13 residues. Germline V gene sequence: CDR1 MNHEY, CDR2 SVGEGT.

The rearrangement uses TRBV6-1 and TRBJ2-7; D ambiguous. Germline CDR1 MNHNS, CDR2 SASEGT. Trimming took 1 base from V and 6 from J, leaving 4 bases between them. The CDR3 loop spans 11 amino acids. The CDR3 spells CASSEVLEQYF. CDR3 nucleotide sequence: TGTGCCAGCAGTGAAGTTCTCGAGCAGTACTTC.

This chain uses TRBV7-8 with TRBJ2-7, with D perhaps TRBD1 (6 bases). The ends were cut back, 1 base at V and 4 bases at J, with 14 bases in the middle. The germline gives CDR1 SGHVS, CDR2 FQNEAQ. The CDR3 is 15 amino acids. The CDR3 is CASSLGARQVYEQYF. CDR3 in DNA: TGTGCCAGCAGCTTAGGGGCCAGACAGGTTTACGAGCAGTACTTC.

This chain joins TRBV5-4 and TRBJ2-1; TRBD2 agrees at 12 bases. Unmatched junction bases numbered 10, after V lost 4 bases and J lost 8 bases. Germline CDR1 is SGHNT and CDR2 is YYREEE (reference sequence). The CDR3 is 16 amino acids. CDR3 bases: TGTGCCAGCAGCGCTAGCGGGGGGGCTTTATACCATGAGCAGTTCTTC. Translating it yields CASSASGGALYHEQFF. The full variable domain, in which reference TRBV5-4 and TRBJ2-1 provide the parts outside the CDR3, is ETGVTQSPTHLIKTRGQQVTLRCSSQSGHNTVSWYQQALGQGPQFIFQYYREEENGRGNFPPRFSGLQFPNYSSELNVNALELDDSALYLCASSASGGALYHEQFFGPGTRLTVL.

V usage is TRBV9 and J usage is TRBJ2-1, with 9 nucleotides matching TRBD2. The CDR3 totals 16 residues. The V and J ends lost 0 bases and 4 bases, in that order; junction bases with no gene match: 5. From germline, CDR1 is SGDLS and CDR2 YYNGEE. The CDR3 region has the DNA TGTGCCAGCAGCGTAGTGGGCGGGGGGGCTTACAATGAGCAGTTCTTC. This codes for CASSVVGGGAYNEQFF.

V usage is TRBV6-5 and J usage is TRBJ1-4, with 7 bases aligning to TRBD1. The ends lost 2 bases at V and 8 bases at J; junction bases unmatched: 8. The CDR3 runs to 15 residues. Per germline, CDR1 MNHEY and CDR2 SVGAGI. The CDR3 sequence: CASSYTSGQTEKLFF. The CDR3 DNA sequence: TGTGCCAGCAGTTACACGTCGGGACAGACGGAAAAACTGTTTTTT.

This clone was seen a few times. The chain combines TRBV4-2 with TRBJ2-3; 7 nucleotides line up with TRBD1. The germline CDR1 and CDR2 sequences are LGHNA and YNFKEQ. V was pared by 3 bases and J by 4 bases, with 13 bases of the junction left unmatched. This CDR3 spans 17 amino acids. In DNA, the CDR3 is TGTGCCAGCAGCCAGCTCACGACAGGGAGCGCATCAGATACGCAGTATTTT. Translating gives CASSQLTTGSASDTQYF.

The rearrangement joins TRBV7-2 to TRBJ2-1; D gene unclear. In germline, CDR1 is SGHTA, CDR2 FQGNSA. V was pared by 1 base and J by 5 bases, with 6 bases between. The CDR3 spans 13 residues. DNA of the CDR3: TGTGCCAGCAGCTTAGTGCGGAACAATGAGCAGTTCTTC. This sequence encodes CASSLVRNNEQFF.

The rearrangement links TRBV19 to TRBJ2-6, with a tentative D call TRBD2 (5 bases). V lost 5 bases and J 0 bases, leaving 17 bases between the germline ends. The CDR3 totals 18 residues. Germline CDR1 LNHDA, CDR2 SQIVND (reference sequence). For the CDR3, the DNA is TGTGCCAGTAGTGCGGGCTCCCACCTTATCTCTGGGGCCAACGTCCTGACTTTC. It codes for CASSAGSHLISGANVLTF. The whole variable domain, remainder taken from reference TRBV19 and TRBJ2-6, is DGGITQSPKYLFRKEGQNVTLSCEQNLNHDAMYWYRQDPGQGLRLIYYSQIVNDFQKGDIAEGYSVSREKKESFPLTVTSAQKNPTAFYLCASSAGSHLISGANVLTFGAGSRLTVL.

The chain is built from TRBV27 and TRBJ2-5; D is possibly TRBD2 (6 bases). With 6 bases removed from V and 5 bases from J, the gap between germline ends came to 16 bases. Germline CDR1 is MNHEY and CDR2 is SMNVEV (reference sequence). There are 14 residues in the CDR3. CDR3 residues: CASRPGDFEETQYF. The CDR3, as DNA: TGTGCCAGCAGGCCCGGGGACTTCGAGGAGACCCAGTACTTC.